The 2 T cell receptor beta chains below come from one sample, sequenced in a study of breast tumors, draining lymph nodes, adjacent tissues. Axillary draining lymph nodes of breast cancer patients supplied the node samples. TCRdb redid the calling of the multiplex PCR reads with MiXCR, one entry per CDR3 protein. The data contain around 250,000 distinct CDR3 sequences, less than 40% of them singletons. The sample consisted of axillary lymph node tissue. These receptors were obtained from a female donor with breast cancer. Some clones in this sample may be carry-over from other donors' samples.

This clonotype was seen ten or more times. V and J are TRBV7-2 and TRBJ1-6, with 8 bases lining up with TRBD1. The V and J ends lost 5 bases and 10 bases, in that order; junction bases with no gene match: 4. Germline CDR1 and CDR2: SGHTA and FQGNSA. This CDR3 region has 13 residues. The CDR3 coding sequence is TGTGCCAGCAGCCACAGGGGGACCTCACCCCTCCACTTT. It translates to CASSHRGTSPLHF.

The V gene is TRBV24-1, the J gene TRBJ2-1, with 10 bases fitting TRBD1. This CDR3 is built from 20 residues. With 5 bases clipped from V and 3 bases from J, the junction kept 18 bases outside the gene matches. Germline V gene sequence: CDR1 KGHDR, CDR2 SFDVKD. The CDR3 here is CATSGRDRGMMGEIYNEQFF. CDR3 nucleotide sequence: TGTGCCACCAGTGGACGGGACAGGGGAATGATGGGGGAGATCTACAATGAGCAGTTCTTC.